This T cell receptor beta chain stems from a study of blood T cell repertoires in COVID-19. About the research overall: Acute and convalescent COVID-19 samples came from the United States, Italy and Spain.

Original methodology: Amplification of reference gene primers was used by the study to estimate nucleated cell counts. Repertoires were generated with immunoSEQ multiplex PCR, while TCRdb's copy carries only in-frame clones and drops some. That table is the source of V, J and clone size, and D and trimming were worked out from the DNA. The profile covers roughly 230,000 clones, with around 89% appearing a single time and around 1.9% taken by the ten largest. Comments on this clone: Other DNA sequences of this sample code for an identical CDR3.

Seattle patients were enrolled while actively infected and followed longitudinally. This CDR3 spans 12 amino acids. Per germline, CDR1 LNHDA and CDR2 SQIVND (reference sequence). The ends lost 8 bases at V and 7 bases at J; junction bases unmatched: 5. This clonotype was sampled from a woman in her sixties with COVID-19, enrolled during active disease. The specimen was peripheral blood. This sequence joins TRBV19 and TRBJ1-5; TRBD1 agrees at 7 bases. This CDR3 reads CASSQGVQPQHF. CDR3 DNA: TGTGCCAGTTCTCAGGGGGTCCAGCCCCAGCATTTT.